Below are 26 T cell receptor beta chains sequenced from a single sample in a study of vaccination effects on CD4 cells after COVID-19. Peptide-pool stimulation followed by sequencing identified expanded antigen-specific CD4+ clonotypes in the ViraFEST assay. Isolating CD4+ T cells followed roughly ten days of culture. Negative nucleocapsid antibody tests before and after vaccination confirmed no previous SARS-CoV-2 infection. No antigen has been identified for these receptors. This table comes from immunoSEQ multiplex PCR, and its TCRdb copy is limited to in-frame clones, with some not included. This table holds tens of thousands of clones, about 70% found once. The source material was CD4+ T cells from PBMCs cultured with HCoV-NL63 spike peptides, sampled before COVID-19 vaccination. These receptors came from a human donor who received a COVID-19 vaccine.

This clone was counted a few times. This chain joins TRBV9 and TRBJ1-4; TRBD1 is a possible D gene (5 bases). The germline gives CDR1 SGDLS, CDR2 YYNGEE. CDR3 length equals 15 residues. The ends were cut back, 4 bases at V and 8 bases at J, with 18 bases in the middle. DNA for the CDR3: TGTGCCAGCAGCCCCAGGGACGGCCCCGCCGAAAAACTGTTTTTT. This translates into CASSPRDGPAEKLFF.

Only a few counts were recorded for this clone. The chain employs TRBV29-1 and TRBJ1-1; D is undetermined. Trimming took off 6 bases at V and 0 bases at J, with 20 bases between the two ends. CDR1 is SQVTM, CDR2 ANQGSEA, per germline. This CDR3 is built from 16 residues. DNA of the CDR3: TGCAGCGTCCACAAATTAGCGGGCCCAATGAACACTGAAGCTTTCTTT. Amino acid sequence: CSVHKLAGPMNTEAFF.

The V gene is TRBV4-1, the J gene TRBJ1-6; unclear D gene. Trimming removed 0 bases at V and 4 bases at J, with 7 bases between. From germline, CDR1 is MGHRA and CDR2 YSYEKL. The CDR3 is 15 residues long. In nucleotides, the CDR3 is TGCGCCAGCAGCCAAGATGCACAGTATAATTCACCCCTCCACTTT. Residues: CASSQDAQYNSPLHF.

The V and J genes are TRBV15 and TRBJ2-2, with D possibly being TRBD1 or TRBD2 (5 bases each). Germline lookup yields CDR1 LNHNV and CDR2 YYDKDF (reference sequence). This CDR3 comprises 14 residues. Trimming took off 1 base at V and 3 bases at J, with 6 bases between the two ends. CDR3 sequence (DNA): TGTGCCACCAGCAGAGGGGGGTACACCGGGGAGCTGTTTTTT. Translation gives CATSRGGYTGELFF.

This clone was recorded a few times. J is TRBJ2-3 and V is TRBV7-9, with D perhaps TRBD2 (6 bases). Germline V CDR1 and CDR2: SEHNR, FQNEAQ (reference sequence). The V and J ends lost 0 bases and 3 bases respectively, with 7 bases between them. The CDR3 consists of 14 residues. CDR3 loop: CASSLAGRTDTQYF. CDR3 nucleotide sequence: TGTGCCAGCAGCTTAGCTGGGAGGACAGATACGCAGTATTTT.

CDR3 sequence: CASSMAGAASTDTQYF. Written as DNA, the CDR3 is TGTGCCAGCAGCATGGCTGGGGCAGCTAGCACAGATACGCAGTATTTT. The chain joins TRBV5-4 to TRBJ2-3; D might be TRBD1 (5 bases). The germline V gene encodes CDR1 SGHNT and CDR2 YYREEE (reference sequence). The CDR3 spans 16 residues. Trimming took 4 bases from V and 0 from J, leaving 15 bases between them.

The chain combines TRBV12-3 or TRBV12-4 with TRBJ2-5; possibly TRBD2 for D (7 bases). Trimming took 6 bases from V and 4 from J, leaving 12 bases between them. This CDR3 is 13 amino acids long. The CDR3 spells CASRIGGGETQYF. In DNA, the CDR3 is TGTGCCAGCAGGATAGGGGGGGGAGAGACCCAGTACTTC.

This clone was found once. The chain is built from TRBV18 and TRBJ2-5, with unresolved D. This CDR3 spans 11 amino acids. V gave up 6 bases and J gave up 1 base, with 3 bases separating them. The germline gives CDR1 KGHSH, CDR2 LQKENI. CDR3 in amino acids: CASSSQETQYF. The CDR3 DNA follows: TGTGCCAGCTCGTCCCAAGAGACCCAGTACTTC. Combining the CDR3 with reference TRBV18 and TRBJ2-5 gives the whole variable domain NAGVMQNPRHLVRRRGQEARLRCSPMKGHSHVYWYRQLPEEGLKFMVYLQKENIIDESGMPKERFSAEFPKEGPSILRIQQVVRGDSAAYFCASSSQETQYFGPGTRLLVL.

The chain carries TRBV19 and TRBJ2-5; 10 nucleotides align to TRBD2. V lost 2 bases, J lost 6 bases, and 6 bases stayed unmatched. CDR1 and CDR2 (germline): LNHDA, SQIVND (reference sequence). This CDR3 has 15 residues. CDR3: CASSIFLAGVQTQYF. The CDR3 nucleotides read TGTGCCAGTAGTATATTTCTAGCGGGGGTCCAGACCCAGTACTTC.

The chain uses TRBV27 and TRBJ1-3; D gene ambiguous. The CDR3 runs 13 residues. Trimming stripped 3 bases from V and 4 bases from J, with 7 bases between. Germline V lookup: CDR1 MNHEY, CDR2 SMNVEV (reference sequence). CDR3 coding DNA: TGTGCCAGCAGTTTCACACGGGGAAACACCATATATTTT. It translates to CASSFTRGNTIYF.

The chain has TRBV27 and TRBJ2-3; D ambiguous. The CDR3 covers 16 residues. V lost 6 bases, J lost 1 base, and 17 bases lay in between. Germline-derived CDR1 and CDR2 are MNHEY and SMNVEV (reference sequence). The CDR3 loop reads CASRFSPPQGTDTQYF. In DNA, the CDR3 is TGTGCCAGCAGATTCTCACCACCCCAGGGCACAGATACGCAGTATTTT.

V gene TRBV27 combines with J gene TRBJ2-5; 8 bases map to TRBD1. Looked up from germline, CDR1 is MNHEY and CDR2 is SMNVEV (reference sequence). CDR3 length equals 14 residues. With V trimmed by 8 bases and J by 4 bases, 9 bases remained unmatched. CDR3 in amino acids: CASHQDRDRETQYF. The CDR3 coding sequence is TGTGCCAGCCATCAGGACAGGGATAGAGAGACCCAGTACTTC.

The chain combines TRBV7-2 with TRBJ2-2, with 10 bases fitting TRBD2. The CDR3 contains 14 residues. Germline CDR1 and CDR2: SGHTA and FQGNSA. With 5 bases clipped from V and 6 bases from J, the junction kept 3 bases outside the gene matches. DNA for the CDR3: TGTGCCAGCAGCAGTAGCGGGGGGTCCGGGGAGCTGTTTTTT. The encoded protein is CASSSSGGSGELFF.

Only a few counts were recorded for this clone. CDR3 amino acids: CASSFQRGGTDTQYF. The CDR3 coding sequence is TGTGCCAGCAGTTTCCAGCGGGGGGGCACAGATACGCAGTATTTT. The V and J genes are TRBV28 and TRBJ2-3, with 9 bases identical to TRBD2. The V and J ends lost 3 bases and 1 base, in that order; junction bases with no gene match: 2. CDR1 and CDR2 (germline): MDHEN, SYDVKM. This CDR3 contains 15 residues. The whole variable domain, filled in from reference TRBV28 and TRBJ2-3, reads DVKVTQSSRYLVKRTGEKVFLECVQDMDHENMFWYRQDPGLGLRLIYFSYDVKMKEKGDIPEGYSVSREKKERFSLILESASTNQTSMYLCASSFQRGGTDTQYFGPGTRLTVL.

J is TRBJ2-3 and V is TRBV5-1; D not resolved. The CDR3 extends over 13 amino acids. The V gene's germline CDR1 is SGHRS and CDR2 YFSETQ. The germline V and J ends were trimmed by 0 bases and 3 bases, with 5 bases remaining between them. The CDR3 reads CASSLGSTDTQYF. As DNA, the CDR3 is TGCGCCAGCAGCTTGGGTTCTACAGATACGCAGTATTTT.

The chain links TRBV5-1 to TRBJ1-4, with D possibly being TRBD1 (6 bases). V lost 0 bases and J lost 5, with 11 bases in between. Germline V CDR1 and CDR2: SGHRS, YFSETQ. The CDR3 is 15 residues long. The CDR3 spells CASSLGQGLNEKLFF. CDR3 sequence (DNA): TGCGCCAGCAGCTTGGGTCAGGGGTTGAATGAAAAACTGTTTTTT.

This sequence joins TRBV7-2 and TRBJ1-3, with D tentatively TRBD1 (6 bases). The V end lost 4 bases, the J end lost 9 bases, and 13 bases lay between the germline ends. From germline, CDR1 is SGHTA and CDR2 FQGNSA. CDR3 length: 13 amino acids. CDR3 sequence: CASSSQGTGTIYF. CDR3 DNA: TGTGCCAGCAGCTCCCAGGGGACGGGCACCATATATTTT.

This chain joins TRBV4-2 and TRBJ2-5, with TRBD1 matching over 10 bases. The CDR3 loop spans 16 amino acids. Germline V gene lookup returns CDR1 LGHNA and CDR2 YNFKEQ. Germline trimming cut 2 bases from V and 2 bases from J; bases unmatched to any gene: 5. CDR3 in DNA: TGTGCCAGCAGCCAATCTGACAGGGGGCTACAAGAGACCCAGTACTTC. Its translation is CASSQSDRGLQETQYF.

V and J are TRBV10-2 and TRBJ2-1; 8 bases map to TRBD1. The CDR3 length is 17 residues. The V gene's germline CDR1 is WSHSY and CDR2 SAAADI. With V trimmed by 4 bases and J by 0 bases, 8 bases remained unmatched. The CDR3, as DNA: TGCGCCAGCAGTGGGTCCCGACAGGGGTCCTCCTACAATGAGCAGTTCTTC. Protein sequence: CASSGSRQGSSYNEQFF.

The chain links TRBV21-1 to TRBJ2-1. TRBV21-1 is deemed a pseudogene. CDR3 size: 18 residues. CDR3: CASSSGAQATNWANEQFF. For the CDR3, the DNA is TGTGCCAGCAGCTCGGGCGCGCAGGCAACCAACTGGGCCAATGAGCAGTTCTTC.

The V and J genes are TRBV28 and TRBJ1-2, with D possibly being TRBD1 (5 bases). CDR3 size: 13 residues. V lost 8 bases and J lost 5, with 15 bases in between. CDR1 is MDHEN and CDR2 is SYDVKM in the germline V gene. The CDR3 nucleotides are TGTGCCAGCTACTCGAGGGGCACGTATGGCTACACCTTC. Translated: CASYSRGTYGYTF.

This rearrangement joins TRBV2 to TRBJ2-7; weak D call: TRBD1 (6 bases). CDR1 is SNHLY, CDR2 FYNNEI, per germline. V shed 7 bases and J shed 2 bases, with 9 bases lying between them. The CDR3 contains 12 residues. CDR3 amino acids: CASNRVTYEQYV. The DNA of the CDR3 is TGTGCCAGCAACAGGGTAACCTACGAGCAGTACGTC.

The chain links TRBV19 to TRBJ1-2; 9 nucleotides agree with TRBD1. The germline V gene encodes CDR1 LNHDA and CDR2 SQIVND (reference sequence). Trimming at V came to 2 bases and at J to 5 bases, leaving 12 bases not matched to a gene. The CDR3 consists of 17 residues. As DNA, the CDR3 is TGTGCCAGTAGTATACGGACAGGGGTGACACCCTTATATGGCTACACCTTC. It is translated as CASSIRTGVTPLYGYTF.

This chain links TRBV7-2 with TRBJ2-1; a weak D match, TRBD2 (7 bases). CDR3 size: 16 residues. V lost 4 bases to trimming and J lost 5 bases, with 18 bases between them. Germline CDR1 and CDR2: SGHTA and FQGNSA. The CDR3: CASSWGPGLTNNEQFF. CDR3 in DNA: TGTGCCAGCAGCTGGGGGCCGGGACTAACTAACAATGAGCAGTTCTTC.

This chain links TRBV6-1 with TRBJ2-7; D remains unclear. CDR3 length equals 13 residues. V lost 2 bases, J lost 0 bases, and 5 bases lay in between. Germline V gene lookup returns CDR1 MNHNS and CDR2 SASEGT. This CDR3 reads CASSEIISYEQYV. CDR3 sequence (DNA): TGTGCCAGCAGTGAAATCATCTCCTACGAGCAGTACGTC.

The chain employs TRBV6-5 and TRBJ1-2; D unresolved. V lost 6 bases and J lost 7, with 9 bases in between. There are 11 residues in the CDR3. Germline CDR1 MNHEY, CDR2 SVGAGI. The CDR3 spells CASSQWIGYTF. CDR3 nucleotide sequence: TGTGCCAGCAGCCAATGGATTGGCTACACCTTC.